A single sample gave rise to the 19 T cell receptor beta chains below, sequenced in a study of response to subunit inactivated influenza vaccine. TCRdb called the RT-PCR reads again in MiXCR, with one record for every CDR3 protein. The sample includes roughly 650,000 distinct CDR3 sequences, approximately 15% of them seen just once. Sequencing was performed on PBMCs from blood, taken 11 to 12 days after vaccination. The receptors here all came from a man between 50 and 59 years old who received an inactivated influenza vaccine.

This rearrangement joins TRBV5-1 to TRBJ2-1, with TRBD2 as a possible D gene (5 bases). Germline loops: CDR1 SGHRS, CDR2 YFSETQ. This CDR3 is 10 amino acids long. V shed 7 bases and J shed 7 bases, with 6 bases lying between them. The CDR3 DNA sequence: TGCGCCAGCGGGGAGAATGAGCAGTTCTTC. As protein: CASGENEQFF.

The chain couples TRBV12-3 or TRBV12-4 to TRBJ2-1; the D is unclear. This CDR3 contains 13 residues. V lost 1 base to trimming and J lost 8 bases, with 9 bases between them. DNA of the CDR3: TGTGCCAGCAGTTTAGTTGGGTTCCATGAGCAGTTCTTC. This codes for CASSLVGFHEQFF.

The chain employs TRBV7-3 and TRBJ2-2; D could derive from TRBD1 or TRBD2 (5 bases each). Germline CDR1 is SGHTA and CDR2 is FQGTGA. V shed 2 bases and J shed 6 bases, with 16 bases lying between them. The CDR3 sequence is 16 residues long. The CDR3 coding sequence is TGTGCCAGCAGCTTATCTGGGGGTTTCGTAGCCGGGGAGCTGTTTTTT. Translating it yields CASSLSGGFVAGELFF. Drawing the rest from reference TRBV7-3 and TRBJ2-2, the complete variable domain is GAGVSQTPSNKVTEKGKYVELRCDPISGHTALYWYRQSLGQGPEFLIYFQGTGAADDSGLPNDRFFAVRPEGSVSTLKIQRTERGDSAVYLCASSLSGGFVAGELFFGEGSRLTVL.

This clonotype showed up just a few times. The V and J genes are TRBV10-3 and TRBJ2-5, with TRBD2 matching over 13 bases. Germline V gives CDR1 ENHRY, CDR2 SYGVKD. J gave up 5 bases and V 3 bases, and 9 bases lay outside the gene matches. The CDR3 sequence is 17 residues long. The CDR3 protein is CAISDPGLAGVGETQYF. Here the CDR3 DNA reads TGTGCCATCAGTGACCCCGGACTAGCGGGAGTAGGGGAGACCCAGTACTTC.

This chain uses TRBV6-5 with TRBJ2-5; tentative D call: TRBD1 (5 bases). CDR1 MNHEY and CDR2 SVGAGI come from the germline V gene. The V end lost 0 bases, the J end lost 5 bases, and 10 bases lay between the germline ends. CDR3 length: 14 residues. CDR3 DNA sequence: TGTGCCAGCAGTTACTCGTTAGGGGTGGAGACCCAGTACTTC. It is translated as CASSYSLGVETQYF.

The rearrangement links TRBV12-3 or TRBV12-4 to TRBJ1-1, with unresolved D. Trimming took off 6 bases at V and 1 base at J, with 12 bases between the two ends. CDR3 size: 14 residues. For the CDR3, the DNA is TGTGCCAGCAGCCACGGTGCGGAGAACACTGAAGCTTTCTTT. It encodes CASSHGAENTEAFF.

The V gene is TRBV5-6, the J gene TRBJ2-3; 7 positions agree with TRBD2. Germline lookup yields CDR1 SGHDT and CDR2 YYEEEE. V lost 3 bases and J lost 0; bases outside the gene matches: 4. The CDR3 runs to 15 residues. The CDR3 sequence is CASSWEAGSTDTQYF. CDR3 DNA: TGTGCCAGCAGCTGGGAAGCGGGGAGCACAGATACGCAGTATTTT. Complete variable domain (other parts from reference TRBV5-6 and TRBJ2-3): DAGVTQSPTHLIKTRGQQVTLRCSPKSGHDTVSWYQQALGQGPQFIFQYYEEEERQRGNFPDRFSGHQFPNYSSELNVNALLLGDSALYLCASSWEAGSTDTQYFGPGTRLTVL.

The DNA of the CDR3 is TGTGCCAGCAGCCCTCCCTCAGCCCTTACCTACGAGCAGTACTTC. It codes for CASSPPSALTYEQYF. V and J are TRBV28 and TRBJ2-7, with D unclear. CDR1 and CDR2 (germline): MDHEN, SYDVKM. The CDR3 consists of 15 residues. With 6 bases removed from V and 2 bases from J, the gap between germline ends came to 17 bases.

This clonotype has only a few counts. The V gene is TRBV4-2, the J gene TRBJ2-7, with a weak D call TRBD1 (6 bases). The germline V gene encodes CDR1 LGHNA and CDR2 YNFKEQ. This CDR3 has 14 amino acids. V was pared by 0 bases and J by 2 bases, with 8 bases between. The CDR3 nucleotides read TGTGCCAGCAGCCAAGATCCAGGGGCCTACGAGCAGTACTTC. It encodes CASSQDPGAYEQYF.

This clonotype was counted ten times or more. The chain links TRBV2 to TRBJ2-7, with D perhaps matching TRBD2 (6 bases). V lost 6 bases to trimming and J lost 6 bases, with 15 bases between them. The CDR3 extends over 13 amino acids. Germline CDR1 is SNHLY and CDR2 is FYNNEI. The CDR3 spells CASRSDQGGEQYF. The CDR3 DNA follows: TGTGCCAGCAGGTCTGATCAGGGAGGCGAGCAGTACTTC.

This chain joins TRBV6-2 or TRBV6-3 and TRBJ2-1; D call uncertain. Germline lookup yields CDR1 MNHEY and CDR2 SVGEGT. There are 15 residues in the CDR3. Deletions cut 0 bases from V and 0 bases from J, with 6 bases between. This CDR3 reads CASSYSIRSYNEQFF. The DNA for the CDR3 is TGTGCCAGCAGTTACTCGATACGCTCCTACAATGAGCAGTTCTTC.

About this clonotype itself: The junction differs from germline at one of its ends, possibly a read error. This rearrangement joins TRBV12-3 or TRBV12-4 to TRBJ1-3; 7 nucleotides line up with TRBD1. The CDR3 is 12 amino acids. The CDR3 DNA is TGTGCCAGCAGTTTCGACAGGGCCACGCAACATTTT. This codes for CASSFDRATQHF.

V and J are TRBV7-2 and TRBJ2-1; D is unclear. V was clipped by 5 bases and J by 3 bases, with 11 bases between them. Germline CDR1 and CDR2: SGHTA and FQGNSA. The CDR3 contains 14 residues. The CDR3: CASSLSSFYNEQFF. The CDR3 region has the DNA TGTGCCAGCAGCCTTAGTAGTTTCTACAATGAGCAGTTCTTC.

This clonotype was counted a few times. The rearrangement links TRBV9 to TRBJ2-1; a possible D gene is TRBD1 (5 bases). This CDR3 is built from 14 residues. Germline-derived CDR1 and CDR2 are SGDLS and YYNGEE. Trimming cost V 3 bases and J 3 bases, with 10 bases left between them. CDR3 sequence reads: CASSETAFYNEQFF. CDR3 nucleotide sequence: TGTGCCAGCAGCGAGACAGCATTCTACAATGAGCAGTTCTTC.

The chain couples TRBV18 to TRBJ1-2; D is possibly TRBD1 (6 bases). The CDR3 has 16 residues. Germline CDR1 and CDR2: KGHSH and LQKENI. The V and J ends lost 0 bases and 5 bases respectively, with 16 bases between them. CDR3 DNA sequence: TGTGCCAGCTCACCACCGAATGACCCAGGGGCATATGGCTACACCTTC. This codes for CASSPPNDPGAYGYTF.

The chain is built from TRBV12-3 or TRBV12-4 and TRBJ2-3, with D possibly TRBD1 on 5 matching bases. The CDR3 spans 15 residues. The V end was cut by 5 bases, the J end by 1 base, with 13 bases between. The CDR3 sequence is CASSVTAPGTDTQYF. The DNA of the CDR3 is TGTGCCAGCAGTGTGACAGCTCCGGGCACAGATACGCAGTATTTT.

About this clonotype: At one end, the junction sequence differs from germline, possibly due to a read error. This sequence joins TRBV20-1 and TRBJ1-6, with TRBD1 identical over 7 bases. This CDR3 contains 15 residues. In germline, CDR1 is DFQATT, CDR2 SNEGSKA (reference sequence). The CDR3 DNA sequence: TGCTGTGCTAGAAGCCCCAGGGGGGATAATTCACCCCTCCACTTT. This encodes CCARSPRGDNSPLHF.

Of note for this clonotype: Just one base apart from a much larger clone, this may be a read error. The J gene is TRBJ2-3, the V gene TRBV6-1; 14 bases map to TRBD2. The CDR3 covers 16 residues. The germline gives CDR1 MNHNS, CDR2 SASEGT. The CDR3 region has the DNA TGTGTCAGCAGTAGGGGACTAGCGGGAGTTGCAGATACGCAGTATTTT. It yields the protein CVSSRGLAGVADTQYF.

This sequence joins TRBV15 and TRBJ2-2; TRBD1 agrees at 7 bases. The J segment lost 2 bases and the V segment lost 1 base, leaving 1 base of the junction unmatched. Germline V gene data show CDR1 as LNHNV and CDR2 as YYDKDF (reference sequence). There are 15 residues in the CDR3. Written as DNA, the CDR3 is TGTGCCACCAGCAGAGCAGGGGGAAACACCGGGGAGCTGTTTTTT. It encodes CATSRAGGNTGELFF.